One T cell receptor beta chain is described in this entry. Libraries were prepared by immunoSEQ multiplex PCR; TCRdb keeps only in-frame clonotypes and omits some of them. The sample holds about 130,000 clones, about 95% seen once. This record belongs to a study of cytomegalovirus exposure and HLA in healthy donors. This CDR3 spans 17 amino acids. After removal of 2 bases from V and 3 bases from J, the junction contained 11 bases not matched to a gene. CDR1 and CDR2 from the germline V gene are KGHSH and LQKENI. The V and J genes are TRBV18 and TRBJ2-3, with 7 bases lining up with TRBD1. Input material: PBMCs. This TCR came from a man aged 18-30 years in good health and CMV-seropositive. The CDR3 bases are TGTGCCAGCTCACCAAGCGGCAGGGGGATCGGGACAGATACGCAGTATTTT. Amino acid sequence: CASSPSGRGIGTDTQYF.